The 11 T cell receptor beta chains below all came from one sample that was sequenced in a study of T cell responses to AZD1222 COVID-19 vaccine. Assay: immunoSEQ multiplex PCR; the TCRdb copy retains only in-frame clones and omits some. This sample has approximately 94,000 clones, with approximately 89% found just once. The sample here was peripheral blood, taken on day 0 of MenACWY control vaccination. All receptors come from an adult in good health.

The chain joins TRBV19 to TRBJ2-3; 7 bases align to TRBD1. Germline CDR1 and CDR2: LNHDA and SQIVND (reference sequence). The CDR3 covers 14 residues. V was clipped by 6 bases and J by 6 bases; unmatched bases: 9. This CDR3 is CASRTGAIRDTQYF. The DNA of the CDR3 is TGTGCCAGTAGAACAGGGGCCATTCGGGATACGCAGTATTTT.

This chain links TRBV11-2 with TRBJ2-1; D possibly corresponds to TRBD1 (5 bases). Trimming stripped 4 bases from V and 10 bases from J, with 11 bases between. Germline-derived CDR1 and CDR2 are SGHAT and FQNNGV. This CDR3 is 12 amino acids long. CDR3 DNA: TGTGCCAGCAGCTGGGCCCAGGGAGAGCAGTTCTTC. It is translated as CASSWAQGEQFF.

This chain's CDR3 is CASTATQSDTQYF. CDR3 in DNA: TGTGCCAGCACAGCCACCCAGTCAGATACGCAGTATTTT. J is TRBJ2-3 and V is TRBV27; D call uncertain. Per the germline V gene, CDR1 is MNHEY and CDR2 is SMNVEV (reference sequence). Trimming took 7 bases from V and 4 from J, leaving 12 bases between them. The length of the CDR3 is 13 residues.

CDR3 in amino acids: CASSGRDSSGNTIYF. CDR3 DNA sequence: TGTGCCAGCAGCGGCCGGGATTCCTCTGGAAACACCATATATTTT. This rearrangement joins TRBV7-2 to TRBJ1-3; the D is unclear. The V gene lost 5 bases and the J gene lost 0 bases, with 11 bases spanning the gap. Per the germline V gene, CDR1 is SGHTA and CDR2 is FQGNSA. The CDR3 runs to 15 residues.

The chain couples TRBV7-9 to TRBJ2-5; 9 nucleotides agree with TRBD2. This CDR3 contains 16 residues. The germline CDR1 and CDR2 sequences are SEHNR and FQNEAQ (reference sequence). V shed 4 bases, J shed 1 base, and the junction held 7 bases outside the gene matches. This CDR3 reads CASSSTSGGVQETQYF. The CDR3 DNA sequence: TGTGCCAGCAGCTCGACTAGCGGAGGAGTCCAAGAGACCCAGTACTTC.

The chain carries TRBV6-5 and TRBJ1-1; 8 bases are a match to TRBD1. Germline assignment: CDR1 MNHEY and CDR2 SVGAGI. The CDR3 has 13 amino acids. V was pared by 6 bases and J by 3 bases, with 3 bases of the junction left unmatched. The CDR3 DNA reads as TGTGCCAGCAGCCAACAGGGGGACACTGAAGCTTTCTTT. Its protein is CASSQQGDTEAFF.

This clone was found a few times. V usage is TRBV19 and J usage is TRBJ2-1; 8 bases line up with TRBD2. The CDR3 consists of 15 residues. V shed 1 base, J shed 3 bases, and the junction held 2 bases outside the gene matches. CDR1 is LNHDA, CDR2 SQIVND, per germline (reference sequence). The CDR3: CASSIGTSGYNEQFF. In nucleotides, the CDR3 is TGTGCCAGTAGTATAGGTACTAGCGGCTACAATGAGCAGTTCTTC.

This sequence joins TRBV7-9 and TRBJ2-7; D possibly corresponds to TRBD1 (5 bases). Germline V gives CDR1 SEHNR, CDR2 FQNEAQ (reference sequence). V was trimmed by 8 bases and J by 2 bases, leaving 7 bases between them. The CDR3 has 11 amino acids. DNA for the CDR3: TGTGCCAGCGGGGCAGCCTACGAGCAGTACTTC. It encodes CASGAAYEQYF.

This clone has only a few counts. The V call is TRBV6-5, the J call TRBJ1-2, with D tentatively TRBD1 (5 bases). The germline gives CDR1 MNHEY, CDR2 SVGAGI. The CDR3 is made up of 15 amino acids. Trimming removed 7 bases at V and 3 bases at J, with 18 bases between. CDR3 sequence: CASKTGFFGDYGYTF. The CDR3 nucleotides are TGTGCCAGCAAAACAGGTTTCTTCGGGGACTATGGCTACACCTTC.

The V call is TRBV27, the J call TRBJ2-7; unclear D gene. The V end lost 5 bases, the J end lost 2 bases, and 13 bases lay between the germline ends. The CDR3 spans 14 residues. Looked up from germline, CDR1 is MNHEY and CDR2 is SMNVEV (reference sequence). The CDR3 DNA sequence: TGTGCCAGCAGTCCTCGGACGGTAGCCTACGAGCAGTACTTC. It is translated as CASSPRTVAYEQYF.

The chain uses TRBV6-5 and TRBJ1-2; possibly TRBD1 for D (6 bases). Trimming took 6 bases from V and 7 from J, leaving 21 bases between them. This CDR3 has 15 amino acids. Per germline, CDR1 MNHEY and CDR2 SVGAGI. Here the CDR3 DNA reads TGTGCCAGCAGACTCAACCGGGACACCGGTCTTGGCTACACCTTC. Amino acid sequence: CASRLNRDTGLGYTF.